The 10 T cell receptor beta chains presented below share a single source sample, sequenced in a study of T cell changes during pregnancy in multiple sclerosis. Some clones are missing from TCRdb's copy, which holds only in-frame ones; the method was immunoSEQ multiplex PCR. The sample lists roughly 42,000 clones, 90% to 95% occurring once. This specimen consisted of CD8+ T cells from peripheral blood mononuclear cells, obtained in the third trimester of pregnancy. These receptors were taken from a female donor with multiple sclerosis, enrolled in a pregnancy study.

V gene TRBV29-1 combines with J gene TRBJ1-1; D not resolved. From germline, CDR1 is SQVTM and CDR2 ANQGSEA. There are 13 residues in the CDR3. V was pared by 7 bases and J by 2 bases, with 14 bases between. The chain's CDR3 is CSAAGKINTEAFF. For the CDR3, the DNA is TGCAGCGCCGCCGGGAAGATAAACACTGAAGCTTTCTTT.

The rearrangement joins TRBV7-9 to TRBJ1-4; D not resolved. The CDR3 consists of 15 residues. Trimming pared 5 bases from V and 0 bases from J, leaving 10 bases between. In germline, CDR1 is SEHNR, CDR2 FQNEAQ (reference sequence). The CDR3 DNA follows: TGTGCCAGCAGCGGGAGCGGGGCAACTAATGAAAAACTGTTTTTT. It specifies CASSGSGATNEKLFF. The variable domain in full, completed from reference TRBV7-9 and TRBJ1-4, reads DTGVSQNPRHKITKRGQNVTFRCDPISEHNRLYWYRQTLGQGPEFLTYFQNEAQLEKSRLLSDRFSAERPKGSFSTLEIQRTEQGDSAMYLCASSGSGATNEKLFFGSGTQLSVL.

This clone was detected once. This sequence joins TRBV2 and TRBJ2-7; maybe TRBD2 (7 bases). The germline gives CDR1 SNHLY, CDR2 FYNNEI. The CDR3 spans 12 residues. Trimming stripped 8 bases from V and 6 bases from J, with 14 bases between. The CDR3 DNA follows: TGTGCCAGCTATAAGGGGGGGGGCGAGCAGTACTTC. It codes for CASYKGGGEQYF.

V and J are TRBV4-1 and TRBJ1-1, with D possibly being TRBD1 (5 bases). The V gene's germline CDR1 is MGHRA and CDR2 YSYEKL. Trimming left V 6 bases short and J 0 bases short, with 8 bases between. The CDR3 contains 13 residues. CDR3 nucleotides: TGCGCCAGCAGGAACAGGATGAACACTGAAGCTTTCTTT. This sequence encodes CASRNRMNTEAFF.

The chain recombines TRBV4-3 with TRBJ2-1; 8 bases match TRBD2. Losses at the gene ends were 0 bases for V and 5 bases for J; bases not matched to a gene: 6. Germline-derived CDR1 and CDR2 are LGHNA and YSLEER. The CDR3 is made up of 16 amino acids. The CDR3: CASSQDLRGVHNEQFF. Here the CDR3 DNA reads TGCGCCAGCAGCCAAGATCTGCGGGGGGTTCACAATGAGCAGTTCTTC.

The V gene is TRBV6-1, the J gene TRBJ2-7; 11 positions agree with TRBD1. The CDR3 has 15 residues. Germline assignment: CDR1 MNHNS and CDR2 SASEGT. Germline trimming cut 6 bases from V and 6 bases from J; bases unmatched to any gene: 10. Written as DNA, the CDR3 is TGTGCCAGCAGCGACCCCGGGACAGGGGGTGTCGAGCAGTACTTC. Residues: CASSDPGTGGVEQYF.

The V and J genes are TRBV11-2 and TRBJ2-2; TRBD1 matches 7 bases. The length of the CDR3 is 17 residues. Germline V CDR1 and CDR2: SGHAT, FQNNGV. With V trimmed by 2 bases and J by 2 bases, 8 bases remained unmatched. The CDR3 is CASSLIGGAPNTGELFF. The CDR3 nucleotides are TGTGCCAGCAGCTTAATAGGGGGCGCCCCCAACACCGGGGAGCTGTTTTTT.

The rearrangement links TRBV7-9 to TRBJ2-1; 14 nucleotides line up with TRBD2. Germline values: CDR1 SEHNR, CDR2 FQNEAQ (reference sequence). V dropped 1 base and J dropped 0; count of bases not matched to a gene: 5. The CDR3 extends over 19 amino acids. The CDR3 loop is CASSLEGLAGGRSYNEQFF. The CDR3 DNA is TGTGCCAGCAGCTTAGAAGGACTAGCGGGAGGCCGCTCCTACAATGAGCAGTTCTTC.

This clone was seen a few times. V gene TRBV5-5 combines with J gene TRBJ2-7, with D perhaps matching TRBD1 (5 bases). CDR3 length: 15 residues. Trimming removed 0 bases at V and 1 base at J, with 11 bases between. Germline values: CDR1 SGHKS, CDR2 YYEKEE (reference sequence). The CDR3 here is CASSLGSGQSYEQYF. As DNA, the CDR3 is TGTGCCAGCAGCTTGGGGTCAGGGCAGTCCTACGAGCAGTACTTC.

The V gene is TRBV9, the J gene TRBJ2-7, with D possibly TRBD1 on 6 matching bases. The CDR3 has 12 residues. With 3 bases removed from V and 3 bases from J, the gap between germline ends came to 7 bases. Germline CDR1 and CDR2: SGDLS and YYNGEE. CDR3 in DNA: TGTGCCAGCAGCGGACAGGACTACGAGCAGTACTTC. Translating gives CASSGQDYEQYF.